Each of the 32 T cell receptor beta chains below was sequenced from the same sample in a study of blood T cell repertoires in COVID-19. The data were produced by immunoSEQ multiplex PCR, yet TCRdb's version contains in-frame clones alone and is incomplete. The sample lists around 130,000 clones, around 83% seen once, with approximately 9% in the top ten. Source material: peripheral blood. These receptors originate from a man aged 25 to 45 with COVID-19, enrolled during active disease.

This sequence joins TRBV6-2 or TRBV6-3 and TRBJ1-5, with TRBD1 matching 11 bases. The length of the CDR3 is 15 residues. V was clipped by 6 bases and J by 6 bases; unmatched bases: 7. Germline-derived CDR1 and CDR2 are MNHEY and SVGEGT. This CDR3 is CASSFRDRGAQPQHF. In DNA, the CDR3 is TGTGCCAGCAGCTTCCGGGACAGGGGGGCTCAGCCCCAGCATTTT.

Only a few counts were recorded for this clone. The chain joins TRBV28 to TRBJ2-7; 9 bases fit TRBD2. With V trimmed by 5 bases and J by 3 bases, 8 bases remained unmatched. CDR3 length: 15 amino acids. Per germline, CDR1 MDHEN and CDR2 SYDVKM. The CDR3 here is CASSPEGLAVYEQYF. The CDR3 coding sequence is TGTGCCAGCAGTCCCGAGGGACTAGCCGTCTACGAGCAGTACTTC. Full variable domain (remainder filled in from reference TRBV28 and TRBJ2-7): DVKVTQSSRYLVKRTGEKVFLECVQDMDHENMFWYRQDPGLGLRLIYFSYDVKMKEKGDIPEGYSVSREKKERFSLILESASTNQTSMYLCASSPEGLAVYEQYFGPGTRLTVT.

The chain combines TRBV3-1 (or the pseudogene TRBV3-2) with TRBJ2-7; 11 bases are a match to TRBD1. The CDR3 runs to 15 residues. V was clipped by 4 bases and J by 4 bases; unmatched bases: 6. CDR1 is LGHDT, CDR2 YNNKEL, per germline (reference sequence). The CDR3 sequence is CASSPPGTGGYEQYF. The CDR3 region has the DNA TGTGCCAGCAGCCCGCCCGGGACAGGGGGTTACGAGCAGTACTTC.

The chain combines TRBV6-5 with TRBJ2-5; 10 nucleotides agree with TRBD2. Germline V gives CDR1 MNHEY, CDR2 SVGAGI. J gave up 1 base and V 8 bases, and 1 base lay outside the gene matches. CDR3 length: 13 residues. In nucleotides, the CDR3 is TGTGCCAGCCGGACTAGCGGCCAAGAGACCCAGTACTTC. This codes for CASRTSGQETQYF.

This clone has just one count. The chain combines TRBV27 with TRBJ1-2; D might be TRBD1 (5 bases). CDR1 and CDR2 (germline): MNHEY, SMNVEV (reference sequence). V was cut by 2 bases and J by 8 bases, with 18 bases left in between. The CDR3 contains 15 residues. The CDR3 DNA is TGTGCCAGCAGTTTACAGGGTAACTTCTATGGGGGCTACACCTTC. Amino acids: CASSLQGNFYGGYTF.

This clone was seen only a few times. The CDR3 nucleotides are TGTGCCAGCAGCTGGACTAACGGGGATCAGCCCCAGCATTTT. Translating gives CASSWTNGDQPQHF. The chain combines TRBV7-9 with TRBJ1-5; D uncertain. V lost 4 bases and J 5 bases, leaving 12 bases between the germline ends. The germline V gene encodes CDR1 SEHNR and CDR2 FQNEAQ (reference sequence). CDR3 length: 14 residues.

The CDR3 protein is CASSYVQGARNQPQHF. The CDR3 nucleotides are TGTGCCAGCAGTTACGTACAGGGGGCCCGCAATCAGCCCCAGCATTTT. This chain connects TRBV6-5 to TRBJ1-5, with TRBD1 identical over 9 bases. V lost 2 bases and J lost 2; bases outside the gene matches: 4. The CDR3 is 16 amino acids. Germline assignment: CDR1 MNHEY and CDR2 SVGAGI.

The CDR3 region is CAWAADRWDGYTF. CDR3 nucleotides: TGTGCCTGGGCTGCCGACAGGTGGGATGGCTACACCTTC. This chain links TRBV30 with TRBJ1-2, with D possibly matching TRBD1 (6 bases). This CDR3 has 13 amino acids. V gave up 5 bases and J gave up 6 bases, with 16 bases separating them. Per germline, CDR1 GTSNPN and CDR2 SVGIG (reference sequence).

The V call is TRBV6-5, the J call TRBJ1-4, with no clear D. Trimming removed 4 bases at V and 5 bases at J, with 17 bases between. The CDR3 is 16 residues long. Germline CDR1 is MNHEY and CDR2 is SVGAGI. CDR3 coding DNA: TGTGCCAGCAGTTCCGCGACCGCGGGAGAAAATGAAAAACTGTTTTTT. Amino acid sequence: CASSSATAGENEKLFF.

The rearrangement joins TRBV7-2 to TRBJ2-1; TRBD1 might be the D (6 bases). V lost 2 bases and J lost 0, with 11 bases in between. The CDR3 loop spans 16 amino acids. Germline CDR1 is SGHTA and CDR2 is FQGNSA. CDR3 nucleotides: TGTGCCAGCAGCTTACAGGGGTGGAGCTCCTACAATGAGCAGTTCTTC. Amino acid sequence: CASSLQGWSSYNEQFF.

The chain uses TRBV3-1 (or the pseudogene TRBV3-2) and TRBJ2-7; D perhaps matches TRBD2 (6 bases). The CDR3 is 14 amino acids. The germline gives CDR1 LGHDT, CDR2 YNNKEL (reference sequence). Trimming took off 4 bases at V and 2 bases at J, with 12 bases between the two ends. CDR3 amino acids: CASSPSGSPYEQYF. DNA for the CDR3: TGTGCCAGCAGCCCGAGCGGGTCCCCCTACGAGCAGTACTTC.

The chain links TRBV6-1 to TRBJ2-1; D might be TRBD1 (5 bases). The V and J ends lost 2 bases and 14 bases respectively, with 13 bases between them. This CDR3 is built from 12 residues. Germline V gene sequence: CDR1 MNHNS, CDR2 SASEGT. The DNA for the CDR3 is TGTGCCAGCAGTGAAACACAGGCCCGAGAGTTCTTC. Its protein is CASSETQAREFF.

The gene calls are TRBV28 and TRBJ2-3, with no clear D. Germline CDR1 reads MDHEN; CDR2 reads SYDVKM. CDR3 length: 12 amino acids. V lost 6 bases, J lost 2 bases, and 6 bases lay in between. The CDR3 protein is CASRAVTDTQYF. CDR3 DNA sequence: TGTGCCAGCAGGGCGGTCACAGATACGCAGTATTTT.

Only one count was recorded for this clone. V usage is TRBV10-3 and J usage is TRBJ2-2, with 7 bases matching TRBD1. The CDR3 length is 12 residues. V shed 10 bases and J 5 bases; nucleotides not matched to a gene: 4. Germline V gives CDR1 ENHRY, CDR2 SYGVKD. The CDR3 is CATNRGTGELFF. CDR3 bases: TGTGCCACCAACAGGGGAACCGGGGAGCTGTTTTTT.

The chain recombines TRBV27 with TRBJ1-5; D uncertain. V was shortened by 3 bases and J by 10 bases, with 19 bases between the two germline ends. The CDR3 extends over 15 amino acids. CDR1 and CDR2 from the germline V gene are MNHEY and SMNVEV (reference sequence). CDR3 sequence: CASSLSRGLSAPQHF. DNA of the CDR3: TGTGCCAGCAGTTTGTCCAGAGGCCTATCAGCACCCCAGCATTTT.

The table lists this clone with a count of one. The rearrangement uses TRBV10-3 and TRBJ2-7; D unresolved. The length of the CDR3 is 12 residues. Between the trimmed V and J ends, which lost 0 bases and 4 bases, there was a span of 4 bases. Germline values: CDR1 ENHRY, CDR2 SYGVKD. The CDR3 DNA reads TGTGCCATCAGTGAGTCTTCGTACGAGCAGTACTTC. It translates to CAISESSYEQYF.

This chain connects TRBV18 to TRBJ2-7; 10 positions match TRBD2. The CDR3 sequence is 15 residues long. The germline CDR1 and CDR2 sequences are KGHSH and LQKENI. The V gene end was trimmed by 4 bases and the J gene end by 3 bases; junction bases not matched to a gene: 6. The CDR3 here is CASSRPAGGLYEQYF. CDR3 in DNA: TGTGCCAGCTCACGACCAGCGGGAGGGCTCTACGAGCAGTACTTC.

This clone was counted a single time. The V and J genes are TRBV28 and TRBJ1-1; 12 bases align to TRBD1. Germline V lookup: CDR1 MDHEN, CDR2 SYDVKM. The CDR3 loop spans 16 amino acids. The ends lost 5 bases at V and 11 bases at J; junction bases unmatched: 15. CDR3 DNA: TGTGCCAGCAGTCCCCCGGGGACAGGGGGCCCGATGGTGGCTTTCTTT. Its protein is CASSPPGTGGPMVAFF.

The chain carries TRBV27 and TRBJ1-5; 8 nucleotides align to TRBD1. V lost 3 bases, J lost 2 bases, and 3 bases stayed unmatched. Germline V gene sequence: CDR1 MNHEY, CDR2 SMNVEV (reference sequence). The CDR3 is 15 residues long. CDR3 region: CASSLTGVGNQPQHF. The CDR3 bases are TGTGCCAGCAGTTTGACAGGGGTGGGCAATCAGCCCCAGCATTTT.

The CDR3 nucleotides are TGTGCCAGCTCACGTCCCGAGGGAGGCAATCAGCCCCAGCATTTT. As protein: CASSRPEGGNQPQHF. The gene calls are TRBV18 and TRBJ1-5, with D uncertain. V was trimmed by 4 bases and J by 2 bases, leaving 12 bases between them. This CDR3 spans 15 amino acids. The V gene's germline CDR1 is KGHSH and CDR2 LQKENI.

The rearrangement uses TRBV5-1 and TRBJ2-1; D might be TRBD1 (6 bases). The CDR3 sequence is 18 residues long. The ends were cut back, 3 bases at V and 4 bases at J, with 23 bases in the middle. CDR1 is SGHRS, CDR2 YFSETQ, per germline. The CDR3 region has the DNA TGCGCCAGCAGCTCCCGACAGGACGCCACCTCACCGTACAATGAGCAGTTCTTC. Its protein is CASSSRQDATSPYNEQFF.

V usage is TRBV7-2 and J usage is TRBJ2-1; D may be TRBD2 (7 bases). Germline CDR1 is SGHTA and CDR2 is FQGNSA. The ends were cut back, 2 bases at V and 12 bases at J, with 11 bases in the middle. The CDR3 is made up of 12 amino acids. This chain's CDR3 is CASSLRGAGQFF. As DNA, the CDR3 is TGTGCCAGCAGCTTACGGGGGGCTGGGCAGTTCTTC.

This rearrangement joins TRBV11-2 to TRBJ1-2, with 7 bases aligning to TRBD1. Per germline, CDR1 SGHAT and CDR2 FQNNGV. The trim removed 1 base at V and 7 bases at J, leaving 6 bases unmatched. This CDR3 comprises 14 residues. This chain's CDR3 is CASSLGQGAGGYTF. The CDR3, as DNA: TGTGCCAGCAGCTTAGGACAGGGAGCTGGTGGCTACACCTTC.

The CDR3 nucleotides are TGTGCCAGCAGCCAGGAACTAGCGGGTGCCTACGAGCAGTACTTC. Amino acid sequence: CASSQELAGAYEQYF. This chain links TRBV4-2 with TRBJ2-7; the match to TRBD2 covers 9 bases. CDR3 length: 15 residues. Germline V CDR1 and CDR2: LGHNA, YNFKEQ. V lost 3 bases and J lost 2; bases outside the gene matches: 5.

This chain links TRBV6-5 with TRBJ2-7; 14 nucleotides line up with TRBD2. Germline V lookup: CDR1 MNHEY, CDR2 SVGAGI. With 11 bases clipped from V and 4 bases from J, the junction kept 4 bases outside the gene matches. This CDR3 has 13 residues. CDR3 region: CAGGTSGSYEQYF. The CDR3 DNA is TGTGCCGGGGGGACTAGCGGGAGTTACGAGCAGTACTTC.

This sequence joins TRBV5-1 and TRBJ2-3; D uncertain. V was pared by 5 bases and J by 3 bases, with 10 bases between. Germline lookup yields CDR1 SGHRS and CDR2 YFSETQ. The CDR3 runs to 13 residues. CDR3 region: CASSSPSTDTQYF. The CDR3 DNA reads as TGCGCCAGCAGTTCTCCTTCTACAGATACGCAGTATTTT.

The chain links TRBV3-1 (or the pseudogene TRBV3-2) to TRBJ2-3, with D possibly being TRBD1 (5 bases). Germline CDR1 reads LGHDT; CDR2 reads YNNKEL (reference sequence). V was shortened by 3 bases and J by 3 bases, with 10 bases between the two germline ends. CDR3 length: 14 residues. CDR3 DNA: TGTGCCAGCAGCCAGCAGGGTAGAACAGATACGCAGTATTTT. It translates to CASSQQGRTDTQYF.

The gene calls are TRBV5-1 and TRBJ2-7; 8 bases match TRBD2. The germline V gene encodes CDR1 SGHRS and CDR2 YFSETQ. J gave up 2 bases and V 0 bases, and 1 base lay outside the gene matches. This CDR3 spans 14 amino acids. The CDR3 DNA reads as TGCGCCAGCAGCTTGGGAGCGGGAGCCTACGAGCAGTACTTC. Its protein product is CASSLGAGAYEQYF.

The genes are TRBV24-1 and TRBJ2-7; 7 bases map to TRBD1. The length of the CDR3 is 13 residues. CDR1 is KGHDR, CDR2 SFDVKD, per germline. V was pared by 4 bases and J by 5 bases, with 4 bases of the junction left unmatched. For the CDR3, the DNA is TGTGCCACCAGTGACCGGACAGGAAACGAGCAGTACTTC. This sequence encodes CATSDRTGNEQYF.

About this clone: A read error may account for a junction end that differs from germline. The chain is built from TRBV4-2 and TRBJ2-5; 16 bases fit TRBD2. The CDR3 totals 15 residues. Germline CDR1 LGHNA, CDR2 YNFKEQ. The DNA for the CDR3 is TGTGCCAGCAGCCAAGTGGGGACTAGCGGGAGGGTATCTAACTTC. Its translation: CASSQVGTSGRVSNF.

The table lists this clone with a few counts. The V gene is TRBV4-2, the J gene TRBJ2-1; perhaps TRBD2 as D (6 bases). The V gene lost 0 bases and the J gene lost 3 bases, with 12 bases spanning the gap. CDR1 and CDR2 (germline): LGHNA, YNFKEQ. The CDR3 is made up of 16 amino acids. CDR3 loop: CASSQDGTGDYNEQFF. Written as DNA, the CDR3 is TGTGCCAGCAGCCAAGACGGGACGGGAGACTACAATGAGCAGTTCTTC.

V usage is TRBV10-3 and J usage is TRBJ2-7; 9 positions match TRBD2. The germline gives CDR1 ENHRY, CDR2 SYGVKD. The junction had 2 bases not matched to a gene; V was cut back by 2 bases and J by 3 bases. CDR3 length: 14 residues. CDR3 in amino acids: CAISEQLAGYEQYF. The CDR3 DNA follows: TGTGCCATCAGTGAGCAACTAGCGGGCTACGAGCAGTACTTC.